This TCR beta chain was sequenced in a study of response to subunit inactivated influenza vaccine. General observations from the study: Each seasonal influenza vaccination, the authors suggested, recruits few new T cells.

About this clonotype: The antigen remains unidentified.

The CDR3 spans 13 residues. Germline CDR1 and CDR2: SGHDT and YYEEEE. Trimming removed 1 base from V and 2 bases from J, with 7 bases in between. MiXCR, applied by TCRdb to the RT-PCR reads, yields one record per CDR3 protein. This table holds almost 250,000 distinct CDR3 sequences, 12% found once. The chain carries TRBV5-6 and TRBJ2-7; D is undetermined. The source is a man aged 50 or older who received an inactivated influenza vaccine. The sequencing here drew on non-naive T cells sorted from PBMCs, taken roughly 15 days before vaccination. The DNA for the CDR3 is TGTGCCAGCAGCTTGCCGGATACCTACGAGCAGTACTTC. Translation: CASSLPDTYEQYF.